What follows are 11 T cell receptor beta chains derived from one specimen sequenced in a study of shared clonotypes between healthy human individuals. Here immunoSEQ multiplex PCR was the method, and the copy in TCRdb shows in-frame clones only, minus some. The sample consists of over 2,000,000 clones, 90% to 95% of them appearing once. Naive CD8 cells were CD45RO-negative, positively selected for CCR7, excluding terminally differentiated effector memory CD45RA+ cells. Source material: naive CD8+ T cells from PBMCs. The receptors here all came from a man between 18 and 29 years old in good health. Some clones in this sample may be carry-over from other donors' samples.

The chain is built from TRBV6-1 and TRBJ1-2, with 8 bases aligning to TRBD1. Germline V gene lookup returns CDR1 MNHNS and CDR2 SASEGT. The CDR3 is made up of 16 amino acids. V gave up 3 bases and J gave up 8 bases; unmatched junction bases: 14. Here the CDR3 DNA reads TGTGCCAGCAGTGATGGGTGGCGGCAGGGGGCGTGGGGCTACACCTTC. Translated: CASSDGWRQGAWGYTF.

The chain has TRBV30 and TRBJ2-3; no definite D call. Germline assignment: CDR1 GTSNPN and CDR2 SVGIG (reference sequence). The length of the CDR3 is 13 residues. V shed 0 bases and J shed 7 bases, with 11 bases lying between them. CDR3 sequence reads: CAWSVSGLNTQYF. The CDR3 DNA follows: TGTGCCTGGAGTGTATCTGGCCTCAATACGCAGTATTTT.

In its sample, this clone was seen once. The chain couples TRBV9 to TRBJ1-2, with D possibly being TRBD1 (6 bases). The CDR3 covers 15 residues. Germline values: CDR1 SGDLS, CDR2 YYNGEE. The V end was cut by 0 bases, the J end by 4 bases, with 13 bases between. The CDR3 region has the DNA TGTGCCAGCAGCGTAGGAGTGCGGACAGTCTATGGCTACACCTTC. It is translated as CASSVGVRTVYGYTF.

This chain joins TRBV29-1 and TRBJ2-1, with D perhaps TRBD1 or TRBD2 (6 bases each). This CDR3 region has 17 residues. V was pared by 1 base and J by 0 bases, with 16 bases between. Germline CDR1 reads SQVTM; CDR2 reads ANQGSEA. CDR3 nucleotides: TGCAGCGTTGAAGGACTAGGGGGAACCCTCTCCTACAATGAGCAGTTCTTC. This codes for CSVEGLGGTLSYNEQFF.

This CDR3 is CASSADSFTDTQYF. In nucleotides, the CDR3 is TGTGCCAGCAGTGCGGACAGCTTCACAGATACGCAGTATTTT. This chain joins TRBV13 and TRBJ2-3, with a possible D match to TRBD1 (6 bases). The CDR3 extends over 14 amino acids. Between the trimmed V and J ends, which lost 6 bases and 2 bases, there was a span of 12 bases. Germline lookup yields CDR1 PRHDT and CDR2 FYEKMQ (reference sequence). Variable domain in full (rest from reference TRBV13 and TRBJ2-3): AAGVIQSPRHLIKEKRETATLKCYPIPRHDTVYWYQQGPGQDPQFLISFYEKMQSDKGSIPDRFSAQQFSDYHSELNMSSLELGDSALYFCASSADSFTDTQYFGPGTRLTVL.

The V call is TRBV11-3, the J call TRBJ2-5; D uncertain. In germline, CDR1 is SGHNT, CDR2 YENEEA. This CDR3 spans 16 amino acids. V was clipped by 5 bases and J by 0 bases, with 16 bases between them. The CDR3 coding sequence is TGTGCCAGCAGCGACCGGGCAGCCGGGTACCAAGAGACCCAGTACTTC. It specifies CASSDRAAGYQETQYF.

The chain employs TRBV7-9 and TRBJ1-1; 10 bases map to TRBD1. V dropped 5 bases and J dropped 6; count of bases not matched to a gene: 9. CDR1 is SEHNR and CDR2 is FQNEAQ in the germline V gene (reference sequence). The CDR3 sequence is 15 residues long. Here the CDR3 DNA reads TGTGCCAGCAGCGCCAGGACAGGGGGAGGGCCTGAAGCTTTCTTT. As protein: CASSARTGGGPEAFF. The full variable domain, its missing parts supplied by reference TRBV7-9 and TRBJ1-1, is DTGVSQNPRHKITKRGQNVTFRCDPISEHNRLYWYRQTLGQGPEFLTYFQNEAQLEKSRLLSDRFSAERPKGSFSTLEIQRTEQGDSAMYLCASSARTGGGPEAFFGQGTRLTVV.

The rearrangement uses TRBV29-1 and TRBJ1-2, with D possibly being TRBD1 (5 bases). The CDR3 is 16 amino acids. Trimming cost V 1 base and J 8 bases, with 23 bases left between them. Germline CDR1 and CDR2: SQVTM and ANQGSEA. The CDR3: CSVEVGVMGPAGGYTF. In DNA, the CDR3 is TGCAGCGTTGAAGTTGGGGTAATGGGGCCAGCCGGGGGCTACACCTTC.

This clone was recorded only once. The chain combines TRBV15 with TRBJ1-5; TRBD1 might be the D (5 bases). V was shortened by 0 bases and J by 7 bases, with 7 bases between the two germline ends. Per germline, CDR1 LNHNV and CDR2 YYDKDF (reference sequence). This CDR3 comprises 13 residues. CDR3 DNA sequence: TGTGCCACCAGCAGAGACAGGGACCAGCCCCAGCATTTT. Protein: CATSRDRDQPQHF.

CDR3 sequence reads: CASSQERAGGVLTSTDTQYF. In DNA form, the CDR3 reads TGCGCCAGCAGCCAAGAGAGGGCGGGAGGGGTCCTTACTAGCACAGATACGCAGTATTTT. This chain joins TRBV4-3 and TRBJ2-3; 9 nucleotides agree with TRBD2. The CDR3 is 20 residues long. CDR1 LGHNA and CDR2 YSLEER come from the germline V gene. The V and J ends lost 0 bases and 0 bases, in that order; junction bases with no gene match: 13.

V is TRBV9 and J is TRBJ1-2; D remains unclear. Per the germline V gene, CDR1 is SGDLS and CDR2 is YYNGEE. V shed 3 bases and J shed 7 bases, with 16 bases lying between them. This CDR3 has 14 amino acids. CDR3 nucleotide sequence: TGTGCCAGCAGCGCCCGGGGTTCTCCTAGTGGCTACACCTTC. Its translation: CASSARGSPSGYTF.